This T cell receptor (beta chain) comes out of a study of shared clonotypes between healthy human individuals. Study-wide findings and caveats: What naive subsets generally showed was a larger estimated richness than memory subsets showed.

Deep was the level used in running the assay. Profiling relied on immunoSEQ multiplex PCR, and the TCRdb table lists in-frame clones only, not all of them. The sample includes 1 million to 1.3 million clones, around 78% of them seen just once. Details on this clone: Its specificity is unknown.

Trimming took off 0 bases at V and 5 bases at J, with 6 bases between the two ends. CDR3 length: 13 amino acids. Germline V gene data show CDR1 as SGHRS and CDR2 as YFSETQ. Adult Caucasians living in Nashville, Tennessee made up all of the donors. This chain links TRBV5-1 with TRBJ2-1, with D unresolved. Sequencing was performed on memory CD4+ T cells from PBMCs. Subset meaning: CD45RA-negative fraction. The clonotype comes from a young man in good health. Some clones in this sample may be carry-over from other donors' samples. CDR3 region: CASSLGNDNEQFF. DNA for the CDR3: TGCGCCAGCAGCTTGGGGAACGACAATGAGCAGTTCTTC.